This T cell receptor (beta chain) was retrieved from a study of identical twins. Study results and caveats: Out-of-frame alpha sequences common to twins were enriched for low generation probability.

Turning to this clonotype: Its antigen is not known.

The CDR3 loop spans 15 amino acids. The ends lost 4 bases at V and 3 bases at J; junction bases unmatched: 5. Germline CDR1 reads SEHNR; CDR2 reads FQNEAQ (reference sequence). It was template switching that added a universal primer site, and there were unique molecular identifiers on the cDNA. TCRdb analysed the 5' RACE reads with MiXCR anew, one entry per CDR3 protein. The repertoire has around 530,000 distinct CDR3 sequences, 12% to 15% of them found once; the top ten carry roughly 0.44%. This sample was shared with a second study, whose subject was yellow fever vaccine responses in identical twins. That study reports: The authors reported partly convergent, partly personalized vaccine responses in identical twins.

The origin of this receptor is a young woman in good health. The sample was CD4+ T cells sorted from blood. The genes are TRBV7-9 and TRBJ1-3, with 8 bases identical to TRBD1. CDR3 residues: CASSSGQGGGNTIYF. The CDR3 region has the DNA TGTGCCAGCAGCTCTGGACAGGGTGGTGGAAACACCATATATTTT.